This T cell receptor beta chain was captured in a study of T cells in Graves' hyperthyroidism and ophthalmopathy. There are many counts of this clonotype. Its cognate antigen is unknown. What was amplified from RNA transcripts were TCR beta CDR3 regions. Using the HTBI primer set, a first-round RT-PCR was run on the TCR CDR3. A single record per CDR3 protein comes from TCRdb applying MiXCR to the multiplex PCR reads. Here the sample spans about 98,000 distinct CDR3 sequences, 40% being singletons. Findings of the study overall: Model-based prediction identified ophthalmopathy a median 6.5 months prior to its onset.

Germline V gene data show CDR1 as SGDLS and CDR2 as YYNGEE. V was clipped by 0 bases and J by 6 bases, with 9 bases between them. This CDR3 spans 14 amino acids. Calling Graves' hyperthyroidism stable meant ophthalmopathy did not progress within 18 months. The clonotype originates from a woman aged 25 to 45 with Graves' hyperthyroidism. What was sequenced was peripheral blood or thyroid tissue (not recorded which). This chain uses TRBV9 with TRBJ2-2; D not certain. DNA for the CDR3: TGTGCCAGCAGCGTAGACCAGTGGTCCGGGGAGCTGTTTTTT. It is translated as CASSVDQWSGELFF.